Presented here are 21 T cell receptor beta chains from one specimen sequenced in a study of T-cell reconstitution after alpha-beta-depleted transplantation in children. The library targeted TCRbeta and was prepared with unique molecular identifiers. TCRdb independently ran MiXCR on the PCR reads; one entry per CDR3 protein. This sample has 450,000 to 500,000 distinct CDR3 sequences; 12% occur once, and the top ten carry around 6%. The starting material was PBMCs from the stem cell graft donor, obtained from the stem cell graft. The receptors shown here come from a human donor who donated a stem cell graft to a child with combined immunodeficiency.

The V call is TRBV7-2, the J call TRBJ2-7, with 7 bases fitting TRBD2. Germline V lookup: CDR1 SGHTA, CDR2 FQGNSA. V was clipped by 1 base and J by 2 bases; unmatched bases: 8. The CDR3 spans 16 residues. CDR3: CASSLVGSGLAYEQYF. For the CDR3, the DNA is TGTGCCAGCAGCTTAGTTGGTAGCGGGCTTGCCTACGAGCAGTACTTC.

This clonotype was counted a few times. This chain links TRBV7-9 with TRBJ2-5; a possible D gene is TRBD1 (6 bases). Germline V CDR1 and CDR2: SEHNR, FQNEAQ (reference sequence). The V and J ends lost 3 bases and 5 bases respectively, with 10 bases between them. CDR3 length: 13 amino acids. Here the CDR3 DNA reads TGTGCCAGCAGCTTCCGTCAGGGGGAGACCCAGTACTTC. It translates to CASSFRQGETQYF.

The table lists this clonotype with a few counts. This chain links TRBV10-3 with TRBJ2-7; D is ambiguous. CDR3 length: 14 amino acids. The germline V and J ends were trimmed by 2 bases and 1 base, with 9 bases remaining between them. Per the germline V gene, CDR1 is ENHRY and CDR2 is SYGVKD. The CDR3 nucleotides read TGTGCCATCAGTGAGCCGCCTTGGTCCTACGAGCAGTACTTC. It encodes CAISEPPWSYEQYF.

This sequence joins TRBV12-3 or TRBV12-4 and TRBJ1-3; the D is unclear. V was pared by 4 bases and J by 14 bases, with 15 bases between. The length of the CDR3 is 12 residues. CDR3 region: CASSSGGLLLYF. The CDR3, as DNA: TGTGCCAGCAGTTCGGGAGGCCTTCTTCTATATTTT.

This chain connects TRBV5-5 to TRBJ2-5; D is undetermined. The germline V gene encodes CDR1 SGHKS and CDR2 YYEKEE (reference sequence). V was clipped by 0 bases and J by 0 bases, with 9 bases between them. The CDR3 spans 15 residues. In DNA form, the CDR3 reads TGTGCCAGCAGCTTGGCCCCAGTCGACCAAGAGACCCAGTACTTC. Translation: CASSLAPVDQETQYF.

This clonotype was picked up a small number of times. This rearrangement joins TRBV29-1 to TRBJ2-1; D is perhaps TRBD1 (5 bases). Germline V lookup: CDR1 SQVTM, CDR2 ANQGSEA. V lost 3 bases and J lost 5, with 8 bases in between. The CDR3 sequence is 12 residues long. The DNA for the CDR3 is TGCAGCGTTGAGTCAGGGAACAATGAGCAGTTCTTC. Its protein product is CSVESGNNEQFF.

This clonotype has more than one count but fewer than ten. The chain carries TRBV10-3 and TRBJ1-1; the D gene is possibly TRBD1 (6 bases). V was pared by 2 bases and J by 1 base, with 14 bases between. This CDR3 is 16 amino acids long. CDR1 ENHRY and CDR2 SYGVKD come from the germline V gene. Here the CDR3 DNA reads TGTGCCATCAGTGAGCCCCAACAGGGACCGAACACTGAAGCTTTCTTT. Encoded protein: CAISEPQQGPNTEAFF.

This clonotype was seen many times. This rearrangement joins TRBV6-5 to TRBJ2-7; no clear D. Germline assignment: CDR1 MNHEY and CDR2 SVGAGI. Trimming pared 0 bases from V and 2 bases from J, leaving 8 bases between. The CDR3 is 14 amino acids. In DNA form, the CDR3 reads TGTGCCAGCAGTTACTCTGACCCGACCTACGAGCAGTACTTC. Protein: CASSYSDPTYEQYF.

This clonotype showed up many times. The rearrangement uses TRBV12-3 or TRBV12-4 and TRBJ1-1, with unresolved D. There are 12 residues in the CDR3. Trimming left V 7 bases short and J 1 base short, with 7 bases between. CDR3 loop: CASTRGNTEAFF. The CDR3 nucleotides read TGTGCCAGCACCCGAGGGAACACTGAAGCTTTCTTT.

The CDR3 coding sequence is TGTGCCAGCTCACCACAGACCGGCACAGATACGCAGTATTTT. Amino acids: CASSPQTGTDTQYF. The chain links TRBV18 to TRBJ2-3; the D is unclear. Germline V CDR1 and CDR2: KGHSH, LQKENI. The length of the CDR3 is 14 residues. Deletions cut 1 base from V and 1 base from J, with 6 bases between.

In this sample, this clonotype turned up a few times. The chain links TRBV12-3 or TRBV12-4 to TRBJ2-1; 10 nucleotides match TRBD1. The CDR3 contains 15 residues. Germline trimming cut 2 bases from V and 4 bases from J; bases unmatched to any gene: 2. The CDR3: CASSLMGQGYNEQFF. The CDR3 bases are TGTGCCAGCAGTTTAATGGGACAGGGGTACAATGAGCAGTTCTTC.

This clonotype was counted a few times. This sequence joins TRBV11-2 and TRBJ2-1, with TRBD1 matching over 9 bases. The CDR3 runs 15 residues. CDR1 is SGHAT, CDR2 FQNNGV, per germline. After removal of 1 base from V and 8 bases from J, the junction contained 6 bases not matched to a gene. As DNA, the CDR3 is TGTGCCAGCAGCTTAGTCCGATACAGGGGGCATGAGCAGTTCTTC. This gives the protein CASSLVRYRGHEQFF.

This clonotype was observed at least ten times. This chain connects TRBV12-3 or TRBV12-4 to TRBJ2-3; D gene ambiguous. Trimming stripped 3 bases from V and 0 bases from J, with 7 bases between. This CDR3 has 14 amino acids. The CDR3 DNA reads as TGTGCCAGCAGTTTTGACCGAAGCACAGATACGCAGTATTTT. This translates into CASSFDRSTDTQYF.

This clonotype was detected a few times. The J gene is TRBJ1-5, the V gene TRBV4-3; 7 bases fit TRBD1. CDR1 is LGHNA and CDR2 is YSLEER in the germline V gene. CDR3 size: 16 residues. J gave up 3 bases and V 2 bases, and 7 bases lay outside the gene matches. For the CDR3, the DNA is TGCGCCAGCAGCCAATGGTACAGGGGAGTCAATCAGCCCCAGCATTTT. This codes for CASSQWYRGVNQPQHF.

In this sample, this clonotype turned up many times. J is TRBJ2-1 and V is TRBV12-3 or TRBV12-4, with D perhaps being TRBD1 or TRBD2 (5 bases each). CDR3 length: 17 residues. The V end was cut by 0 bases, the J end by 3 bases, with 15 bases between. CDR3 amino acids: CASSLAFMGEDYNEQFF. The CDR3 DNA reads as TGTGCCAGCAGTTTAGCGTTTATGGGGGAAGACTACAATGAGCAGTTCTTC.

This clonotype was seen at least ten times. This chain connects TRBV4-3 to TRBJ1-3; tentative D call: TRBD1 (5 bases). V gave up 4 bases and J gave up 3 bases, with 22 bases separating them. In germline, CDR1 is LGHNA, CDR2 YSLEER. CDR3 size: 18 residues. CDR3 loop: CASSRNQKSVGVGNTIYF. CDR3 nucleotides: TGCGCCAGCAGCCGAAATCAAAAATCGGTGGGGGTTGGAAACACCATATATTTT.

This chain connects TRBV4-1 to TRBJ2-1; 10 bases agree with TRBD2. The length of the CDR3 is 13 residues. The V and J ends lost 3 bases and 10 bases, in that order; junction bases with no gene match: 3. In germline, CDR1 is MGHRA, CDR2 YSYEKL. CDR3 sequence: CASSHDSGGEQFF. As DNA, the CDR3 is TGCGCCAGCAGCCACGATAGCGGGGGGGAGCAGTTCTTC.

The chain is built from TRBV4-1 and TRBJ2-7; 10 positions agree with TRBD1. Unmatched junction bases numbered 8, after V lost 1 base and J lost 5 bases. In germline, CDR1 is MGHRA, CDR2 YSYEKL. The CDR3 has 16 amino acids. The CDR3 loop reads CASSQGFRDRGNEQYF. In DNA form, the CDR3 reads TGCGCCAGCAGCCAAGGATTCCGGGACAGGGGCAACGAGCAGTACTTC.

The DNA for the CDR3 is TGTGCCAGCAGTTCCCCCAGAGTCCCTGGCTACACCTTC. Translation gives CASSSPRVPGYTF. V gene TRBV12-3 or TRBV12-4 combines with J gene TRBJ1-2; D is unclear. This CDR3 contains 13 residues. Trimming took off 4 bases at V and 7 bases at J, with 13 bases between the two ends.

The chain combines TRBV5-5 with TRBJ2-3; 10 bases match TRBD2. CDR1 and CDR2 from the germline V gene are SGHKS and YYEKEE (reference sequence). Trimming removed 9 bases from V and 4 bases from J; junction bases left unmatched: 8. This CDR3 has 14 residues. The CDR3 DNA follows: TGTGCCACCGCCTTACTAGCGGGATCAGATACGCAGTATTTT. Protein sequence: CATALLAGSDTQYF.

This chain connects TRBV15 to TRBJ1-2, with 7 positions matching TRBD1. This CDR3 is built from 15 residues. The V gene's germline CDR1 is LNHNV and CDR2 YYDKDF (reference sequence). Losses at the gene ends were 0 bases for V and 4 bases for J; bases not matched to a gene: 5. The CDR3 spells CATSRDKGAGYGYTF. The CDR3 DNA reads TGTGCCACCAGCAGAGATAAGGGGGCAGGCTATGGCTACACCTTC.